The 2 T cell receptor beta chains below come from one sample, sequenced in a study of beta chain features in type 1 diabetes. The study reverse transcribed the entire isolated RNA, so it sequenced expressed TCRB transcripts. TCRdb's table, derived via immunoSEQ multiplex PCR, lists solely in-frame clones and lacks some. Of 360,000 or so clones in the sample, roughly 21% are singletons; the top ten hold approximately 0.043%. Specimen: naive CD4+ T cells from blood. These receptors all come from a woman younger than 35 in good health.

This clone was observed a handful of times. The chain combines TRBV25-1 with TRBJ2-4, with 10 bases that match TRBD2. The CDR3 sequence is 16 residues long. Germline assignment: CDR1 MGHDK and CDR2 SYGVNS. Trimming at V came to 3 bases and at J to 6 bases, leaving 8 bases not matched to a gene. The CDR3 DNA sequence: TGTGCCAGCAGTGACCCAAAAGCGGGAGGGGGAAACATTCAGTACTTC. Amino acids: CASSDPKAGGGNIQYF.

The chain recombines TRBV5-1 with TRBJ2-1, with TRBD2 matching over 10 bases. The J segment lost 8 bases and the V segment lost 1 base, leaving 6 bases of the junction unmatched. Germline V CDR1 and CDR2: SGHRS, YFSETQ. The CDR3 spans 15 residues. Here the CDR3 DNA reads TGCGCCAGCAGCTTGAGCAGCGGGAGGGCCCATGAGCAGTTCTTC. Its translation: CASSLSSGRAHEQFF.